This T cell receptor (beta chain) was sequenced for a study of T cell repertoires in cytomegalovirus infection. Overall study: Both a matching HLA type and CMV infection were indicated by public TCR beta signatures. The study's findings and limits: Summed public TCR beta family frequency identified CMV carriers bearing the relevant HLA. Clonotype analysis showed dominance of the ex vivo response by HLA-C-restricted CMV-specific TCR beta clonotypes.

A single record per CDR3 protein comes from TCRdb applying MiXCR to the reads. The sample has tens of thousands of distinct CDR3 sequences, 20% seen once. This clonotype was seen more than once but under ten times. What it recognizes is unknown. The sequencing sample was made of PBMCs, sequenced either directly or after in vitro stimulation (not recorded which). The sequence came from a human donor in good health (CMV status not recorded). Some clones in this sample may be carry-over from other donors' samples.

The CDR3 spells CATSRDGSRAEQYF. CDR3 nucleotide sequence: TGTGCCACCAGCAGAGACGGCTCTAGGGCCGAGCAGTACTTC. The chain links TRBV15 to TRBJ2-7; D gene uncertain. CDR3 size: 14 residues. Germline values: CDR1 LNHNV, CDR2 YYDKDF (reference sequence). The V and J ends lost 0 bases and 6 bases respectively, with 12 bases between them. The full variable domain, rest sourced from reference TRBV15 and TRBJ2-7, is DAMVIQNPRYQVTQFGKPVTLSCSQTLNHNVMYWYQQKSSQAPKLLFHYYDKDFNNEADTPDNFQSRRPNTSFCFLDIRSPGLGDTAMYLCATSRDGSRAEQYFGPGTRLTVT.